This entry lists 26 T cell receptor beta chains sequenced from one sample in a study of blood T cells in healthy people across ages. It was with a sample-barcoded 5' primer and a J-beta primer mix that a second PCR of about 6 to 12 cycles was run. TCRdb itself ran the 5' RACE reads through MiXCR, one entry per CDR3 protein. The sample has about 800,000 distinct CDR3 sequences, 25% seen once; the top ten hold more than 3%. Another study also made use of these data, one on T cells of mothers and their children.

The sample comprised blood. These receptors were taken from a boy between 10 and 17 years old in good health.

J is TRBJ2-7 and V is TRBV29-1; 7 bases agree with TRBD1. Losses at the gene ends were 6 bases for V and 2 bases for J; bases not matched to a gene: 7. The CDR3 consists of 13 residues. Germline V gene data show CDR1 as SQVTM and CDR2 as ANQGSEA. The DNA of the CDR3 is TGCAGCGTCCTCGGGACAGACACCTACGAGCAGTACTTC. It translates to CSVLGTDTYEQYF.

The gene calls are TRBV20-1 and TRBJ2-5; D remains ambiguous. CDR3 size: 13 residues. Germline lookup yields CDR1 DFQATT and CDR2 SNEGSKA (reference sequence). The V and J ends lost 1 base and 7 bases respectively, with 13 bases between them. The CDR3 DNA sequence: TGCAGTGCTAGAGTGGACGGCGGTGGGACCCAGTACTTC. As protein: CSARVDGGGTQYF.

This clonotype was counted many times. The CDR3 sequence is CASSSGTGVKNIQYF. CDR3 nucleotide sequence: TGCGCCAGCAGCTCCGGGACAGGGGTCAAAAACATTCAGTACTTC. The rearrangement uses TRBV5-1 and TRBJ2-4; 10 bases align to TRBD1. The length of the CDR3 is 15 residues. Germline V CDR1 and CDR2: SGHRS, YFSETQ. V trimming: 3 bases; J trimming: 3 bases; junction bases outside the gene matches: 3. Full variable domain (remainder filled in from reference TRBV5-1 and TRBJ2-4): KAGVTQTPRYLIKTRGQQVTLSCSPISGHRSVSWYQQTPGQGLQFLFEYFSETQRNKGNFPGRFSGRQFSNSRSEMNVSTLELGDSALYLCASSSGTGVKNIQYFGAGTRLSVL.

This chain joins TRBV14 and TRBJ2-1, with a possible D match to TRBD2 (6 bases). The last part of the DNA fits TRBJ2-5 better; the J call may be wrong. The germline V gene has CDR1 SGHDN and CDR2 FVKESK. This CDR3 has 15 amino acids. The CDR3 spells CASSQEDGGVETQYF. DNA of the CDR3: TGTGCCAGCAGCCAAGAGGACGGGGGTGTGGAGACCCAGTACTTC.

The chain couples TRBV27 to TRBJ2-1; 10 positions match TRBD2. The CDR3 totals 15 residues. Germline-derived CDR1 and CDR2 are MNHEY and SMNVEV (reference sequence). Germline trimming cut 7 bases from V and 1 base from J; bases unmatched to any gene: 4. DNA for the CDR3: TGTGCCAGCAACTTAGCGGGGGGTTCCTACAATGAGCAGTTCTTC. Translation: CASNLAGGSYNEQFF.

This chain joins TRBV29-1 and TRBJ2-5, with 9 bases matching TRBD1. CDR1 SQVTM and CDR2 ANQGSEA come from the germline V gene. The length of the CDR3 is 12 residues. V trimming: 7 bases; J trimming: 5 bases; junction bases outside the gene matches: 5. The CDR3 spells CSAGTGWETQYF. For the CDR3, the DNA is TGCAGCGCGGGGACAGGGTGGGAGACCCAGTACTTC.

This chain connects TRBV2 to TRBJ1-3; a weak D match, TRBD1 (6 bases). There are 15 residues in the CDR3. Trimming shortened V by 3 bases and J by 0 bases, and 9 bases separated the two germline ends. The germline V gene has CDR1 SNHLY and CDR2 FYNNEI. The CDR3 DNA sequence: TGTGCCAGCAGTGAGGACAGTCTCTCTGGAAACACCATATATTTT. Residues: CASSEDSLSGNTIYF.

This clonotype was seen more than once but under ten times. The CDR3 reads CSARDLGNTIYF. CDR3 DNA: TGCAGTGCTAGGGACCTCGGAAACACCATATATTTT. The gene calls are TRBV20-1 and TRBJ1-3; D remains unclear. The CDR3 consists of 12 residues. V dropped 3 bases and J dropped 4 bases, with 7 bases sitting between them. CDR1 is DFQATT and CDR2 is SNEGSKA in the germline V gene (reference sequence).

This clonotype was seen a few times. V and J are TRBV6-5 and TRBJ2-1; D may be TRBD1 (6 bases). Gene TRBJ2-7 matches the end of the DNA better, so the J call may be wrong. Germline CDR1 and CDR2: MNHEY and SVGAGI. The CDR3 has 14 amino acids. In DNA, the CDR3 is TGTGCCAGCAGTTACCCAGGGGCGTCCTACGAGCAGTACTTC. It yields the protein CASSYPGASYEQYF.

This clonotype occurred a few times. A junction boundary mismatches the germline segment, possibly from a read error. V gene TRBV20-1 combines with J gene TRBJ1-3; TRBD1 agrees at 8 bases. Germline-derived CDR1 and CDR2 are DFQATT and SNEGSKA (reference sequence). This CDR3 has 16 residues. The CDR3 sequence: CGAQSWTGKTGNTIYF. Written as DNA, the CDR3 is TGCGGTGCCCAATCCTGGACAGGGAAGACTGGAAACACCATATATTTT.

This clonotype appeared a few times. This chain joins TRBV7-9 and TRBJ1-5; D is undetermined. This CDR3 has 12 amino acids. In germline, CDR1 is SEHNR, CDR2 FQNEAQ (reference sequence). Trimming pared 11 bases from V and 5 bases from J, leaving 13 bases between. This CDR3 is CAVSKGDQPQHF. CDR3 DNA sequence: TGTGCCGTTTCGAAAGGCGATCAGCCCCAGCATTTT.

The chain links TRBV10-3 to TRBJ1-1; 9 bases are a match to TRBD1. The V gene's germline CDR1 is ENHRY and CDR2 SYGVKD. The CDR3 loop spans 15 amino acids. Trimming cost V 3 bases and J 5 bases; bases outside gene matches: 7. The CDR3 nucleotides read TGTGCCATCAGTGATCCGGGACAGGGTTGGACTGAAGCTTTCTTT. It specifies CAISDPGQGWTEAFF.

This clonotype was picked up one time. V usage is TRBV29-1 and J usage is TRBJ1-1; TRBD1 aligns across 8 bases. This CDR3 is 15 amino acids long. Losses at the gene ends were 1 base for V and 1 base for J; bases not matched to a gene: 5. Germline V gives CDR1 SQVTM, CDR2 ANQGSEA. As DNA, the CDR3 is TGCAGCGTTGAAGGACAGGGGATTCCGAACACTGAAGCTTTCTTT. It translates to CSVEGQGIPNTEAFF.

This chain connects TRBV12-3 or TRBV12-4 to TRBJ1-4; D may be TRBD1 (5 bases). Trimming stripped 3 bases from V and 5 bases from J, with 10 bases between. The CDR3 spans 14 residues. Written as DNA, the CDR3 is TGTGCCAGCAGTTTCGAGACAGCGAATGAAAAACTGTTTTTT. It specifies CASSFETANEKLFF.

V gene TRBV13 combines with J gene TRBJ2-7; 9 bases align to TRBD2. Germline CDR1 reads PRHDT; CDR2 reads FYEKMQ (reference sequence). The V gene end was trimmed by 4 bases and the J gene end by 5 bases; junction bases not matched to a gene: 3. This CDR3 region has 13 residues. The CDR3 DNA reads TGTGCCAGCAGCTCTAGCGGGATGCACGAGCAGTACTTC. The encoded protein is CASSSSGMHEQYF.

The V call is TRBV27, the J call TRBJ2-7; the match to TRBD2 covers 7 bases. The germline V gene encodes CDR1 MNHEY and CDR2 SMNVEV (reference sequence). The trim removed 2 bases at V and 2 bases at J, leaving 6 bases unmatched. The CDR3 has 15 residues. The CDR3 is CASSLRASGTYEQYF. In nucleotides, the CDR3 is TGTGCCAGCAGTTTAAGGGCTAGCGGAACCTACGAGCAGTACTTC.

The sample holds a few counts of this clonotype. V is TRBV20-1 and J is TRBJ2-7, with 7 bases aligning to TRBD2. J gave up 2 bases and V 4 bases, and 14 bases lay outside the gene matches. Germline CDR1 is DFQATT and CDR2 is SNEGSKA (reference sequence). The CDR3 loop spans 16 amino acids. The CDR3 here is CSAIPERGGTAYEQYF. The CDR3, as DNA: TGCAGTGCTATACCCGAGAGGGGAGGGACCGCCTACGAGCAGTACTTC.

Only a few counts were recorded for this clonotype. The chain employs TRBV5-1 and TRBJ1-1; 8 positions match TRBD1. CDR1 and CDR2 (germline): SGHRS, YFSETQ. CDR3 length: 16 amino acids. The junction had 9 bases not matched to a gene; V was cut back by 2 bases and J by 3 bases. The CDR3 here is CASSFDRQGSYTEAFF. DNA for the CDR3: TGCGCCAGCAGCTTTGATAGACAGGGGTCCTACACTGAAGCTTTCTTT.

The sample holds a few counts of this clonotype. The gene calls are TRBV7-2 and TRBJ2-2; D not resolved. Trimming stripped 1 base from V and 3 bases from J, with 6 bases between. Germline loops: CDR1 SGHTA, CDR2 FQGNSA. This CDR3 is 14 amino acids long. CDR3 sequence reads: CASSLVWDTGELFF. In DNA, the CDR3 is TGTGCCAGCAGCTTAGTCTGGGACACCGGGGAGCTGTTTTTT.

In DNA form, the CDR3 reads TGTGCCAGCAGTGATAGGACGGGAAACACCATATATTTT. As protein: CASSDRTGNTIYF. The chain combines TRBV25-1 with TRBJ1-3; no clear D. The CDR3 consists of 13 residues. CDR1 and CDR2 from the germline V gene are MGHDK and SYGVNS. Trimming removed 3 bases at V and 4 bases at J, with 7 bases between.

This clonotype showed up just a few times. The chain recombines TRBV20-1 with TRBJ2-5; 11 bases align to TRBD2. CDR3 length equals 18 residues. Losses at the gene ends were 3 bases for V and 5 bases for J; bases not matched to a gene: 17. Germline assignment: CDR1 DFQATT and CDR2 SNEGSKA (reference sequence). The CDR3 DNA reads TGCAGTGCTAGTCTCTTCTTGGTACTAGCGGGAGAGATCGAGACCCAGTACTTC. It encodes CSASLFLVLAGEIETQYF.

The chain combines TRBV7-9 with TRBJ2-1; D perhaps matches TRBD2 (5 bases). Matching the DNA end better, TRBJ2-7 makes the J call doubtful. This CDR3 comprises 15 residues. Germline V gene data show CDR1 as SEHNR and CDR2 as FQNEAQ (reference sequence). This CDR3 is CASSLAGKGSGEQYF. The CDR3 coding sequence is TGTGCCAGCAGCTTAGCAGGCAAGGGCTCGGGAGAGCAGTACTTC.

This clonotype was counted once. The chain carries TRBV20-1 and TRBJ2-1; the D call may be TRBD1 or TRBD2 (5 bases each). CDR1 and CDR2 (germline): DFQATT, SNEGSKA (reference sequence). This CDR3 comprises 15 residues. V lost 6 bases and J 1 base, leaving 16 bases between the germline ends. This chain's CDR3 is CSAGLVGGSYNEQFF. CDR3 nucleotide sequence: TGCAGTGCGGGGCTTGTTGGGGGTTCCTACAATGAGCAGTTCTTC.

This clonotype occurred a few times. The V call is TRBV25-1, the J call TRBJ2-7; 11 positions match TRBD2. Per the germline V gene, CDR1 is MGHDK and CDR2 is SYGVNS. V shed 6 bases, J shed 9 bases, and the junction held 16 bases outside the gene matches. The CDR3 contains 16 residues. The CDR3 sequence is CASSAGPTSGSFGQYF. The CDR3 coding sequence is TGTGCCAGCAGCGCCGGACCAACTAGCGGGAGTTTCGGGCAGTACTTC.

The chain uses TRBV11-2 and TRBJ2-3; no clear D. CDR1 is SGHAT and CDR2 is FQNNGV in the germline V gene. There are 18 residues in the CDR3. V was cut by 5 bases and J by 0 bases, with 21 bases left in between. The CDR3, as DNA: TGTGCCAGCAGCGCCCTAACGTCGACTGGAACAAGCACAGATACGCAGTATTTT. It codes for CASSALTSTGTSTDTQYF.

This chain links TRBV7-2 with TRBJ2-7, with 9 nucleotides matching TRBD1. The germline CDR1 and CDR2 sequences are SGHTA and FQGNSA. J lost 2 bases, V lost 4 bases, and 12 bases had no gene match. The length of the CDR3 is 17 residues. CDR3 sequence reads: CASSSLGSGQGAYEQYF. As DNA, the CDR3 is TGTGCCAGCAGCTCCTTGGGATCGGGACAGGGTGCCTACGAGCAGTACTTC.